This T cell receptor beta chain is from a study of cytomegalovirus exposure and HLA in healthy donors. Findings and caveats of the study: Roughly uniform sequencing depth across donors was assumed, possibly incorrectly.

Concerning this clone itself: Its antigen is undetermined.

13 Jbeta primers and 60 Vbeta primers were used for the PCR. Measured with immunoSEQ multiplex PCR; TCRdb has only the in-frame clones, and not every one. The sample shows hundreds of thousands of clones, 65% to 85% of them seen only once. The V end was cut by 4 bases, the J end by 4 bases, with 5 bases between. The CDR3 has 13 amino acids. Germline V gives CDR1 MNHNY, CDR2 SVGAGI (reference sequence). The rearrangement joins TRBV6-6 to TRBJ1-6; D gene unclear. The TCR sequence derives from a female donor in good health and CMV-seronegative. The sequenced sample was PBMCs. CDR3 in DNA: TGTGCCAGCAGTTTAGTGTATAATTCACCCCTCCACTTT. Translation gives CASSLVYNSPLHF.